The present TCR beta chain was sequenced within a study of T cell responses to AZD1222 COVID-19 vaccine. Study details: Pooled together were second doses at about 4 or about 12 weeks.

The V end lost 0 bases, the J end lost 3 bases, and 9 bases lay between the germline ends. The CDR3 is 15 amino acids. Germline V gene data show CDR1 as SGHRS and CDR2 as YFSETQ. TCRdb's table, derived via immunoSEQ multiplex PCR, lists solely in-frame clones and lacks some. There are 150,000 to 200,000 clones in the sample; nearly 95% occur only once, and roughly 2.2% lies in the top ten. This sequence was found in an adult in good health. This specimen consisted of peripheral blood, obtained on day 0 of AZD1222 vaccination. The chain links TRBV5-1 to TRBJ2-2, with a tentative D call TRBD2 (5 bases). CDR3 sequence: CASSLAGLDTGELFF. Written as DNA, the CDR3 is TGCGCCAGCAGCTTGGCGGGGTTGGACACCGGGGAGCTGTTTTTT.